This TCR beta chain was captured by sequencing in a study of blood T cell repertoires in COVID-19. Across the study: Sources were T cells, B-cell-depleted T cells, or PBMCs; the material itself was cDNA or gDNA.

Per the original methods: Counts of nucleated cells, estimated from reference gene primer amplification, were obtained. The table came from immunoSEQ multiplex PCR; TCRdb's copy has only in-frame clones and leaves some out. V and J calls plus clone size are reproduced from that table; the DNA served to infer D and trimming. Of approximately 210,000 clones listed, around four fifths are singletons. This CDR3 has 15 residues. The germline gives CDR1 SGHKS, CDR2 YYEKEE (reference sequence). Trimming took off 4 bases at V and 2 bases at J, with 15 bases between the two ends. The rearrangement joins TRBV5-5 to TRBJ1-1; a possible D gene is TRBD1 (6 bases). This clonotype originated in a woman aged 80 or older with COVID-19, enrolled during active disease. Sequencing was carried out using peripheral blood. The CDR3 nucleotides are TGTGCCAGCAGCATACAGGGTACTTTCAACACTGAAGCTTTCTTT. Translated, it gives CASSIQGTFNTEAFF.